The clone carrying this TCR beta chain occurred many times. TCR beta CDR3 regions were amplified from RNA. Carried out on the TCR CDR3, a first-round RT-PCR used the HTBI primer set. MiXCR was run by TCRdb on the multiplex PCR reads, yielding one entry per CDR3 protein. The table records roughly 260,000 distinct CDR3 sequences, more than 14% of them present only once. CDR3 length: 13 amino acids. Germline loops: CDR1 GTSNPN, CDR2 SVGIG (reference sequence). The germline V and J ends were trimmed by 2 bases and 3 bases, with 10 bases remaining between them. The data originate from a study of T cells in Graves' hyperthyroidism and ophthalmopathy. Study as a whole: Peripheral blood was collected at initial diagnosis, before any treatment.

In patients aged 18 to 65, hyperthyroidism was newly diagnosed, with duration under 2 months. Fresh 10 ml peripheral blood yielded PBMCs. The sample comprised blood. The chain joins TRBV30 to TRBJ1-1; D gene uncertain. The sequence derives from a woman in her 40s with Graves' hyperthyroidism that later progressed to Graves' ophthalmopathy. The CDR3 protein is CAWSLQRHTEAFF. The CDR3 DNA follows: TGTGCCTGGAGTCTACAGAGACACACTGAAGCTTTCTTT.